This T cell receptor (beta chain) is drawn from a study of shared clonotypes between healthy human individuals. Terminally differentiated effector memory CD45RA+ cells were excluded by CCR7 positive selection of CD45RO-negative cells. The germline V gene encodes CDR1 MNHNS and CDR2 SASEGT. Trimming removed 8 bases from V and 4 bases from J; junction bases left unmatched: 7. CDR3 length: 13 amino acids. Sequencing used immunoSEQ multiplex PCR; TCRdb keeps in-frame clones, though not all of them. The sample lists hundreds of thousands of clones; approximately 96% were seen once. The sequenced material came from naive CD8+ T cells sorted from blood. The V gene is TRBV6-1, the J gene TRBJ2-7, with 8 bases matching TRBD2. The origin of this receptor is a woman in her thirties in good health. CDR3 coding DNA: TGTGCCAGCGGAGCGGGGGCGCTTTACGAGCAGTACTTC. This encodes CASGAGALYEQYF.